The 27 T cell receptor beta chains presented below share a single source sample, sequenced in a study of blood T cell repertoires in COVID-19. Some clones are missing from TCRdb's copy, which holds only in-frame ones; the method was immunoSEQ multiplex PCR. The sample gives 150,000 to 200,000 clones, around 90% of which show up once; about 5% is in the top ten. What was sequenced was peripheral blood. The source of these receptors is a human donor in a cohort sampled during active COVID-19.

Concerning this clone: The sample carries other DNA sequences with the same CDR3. In DNA, the CDR3 is TGTGCCAGCTCCGGACAGGGAAACACTGAAGCTTTCTTT. Translated: CASSGQGNTEAFF. This chain connects TRBV18 to TRBJ1-1; TRBD1 aligns across 8 bases. Germline V gene lookup returns CDR1 KGHSH and CDR2 LQKENI. Trimming removed 6 bases from V and 2 bases from J; junction bases left unmatched: 2. The CDR3 contains 13 residues.

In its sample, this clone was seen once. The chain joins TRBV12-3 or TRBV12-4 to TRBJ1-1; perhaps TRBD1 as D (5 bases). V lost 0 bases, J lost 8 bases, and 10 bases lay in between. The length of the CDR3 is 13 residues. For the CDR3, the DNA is TGTGCCAGCAGTTTAGCGCAGGCAGGGGAAGCTTTCTTT. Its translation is CASSLAQAGEAFF.

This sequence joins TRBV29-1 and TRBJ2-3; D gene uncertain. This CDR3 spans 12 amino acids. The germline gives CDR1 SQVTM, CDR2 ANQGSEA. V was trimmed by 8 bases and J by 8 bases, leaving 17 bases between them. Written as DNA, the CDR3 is TGCAGCTCCCACAGTACCTTAGGTACGCAGTATTTT. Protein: CSSHSTLGTQYF.

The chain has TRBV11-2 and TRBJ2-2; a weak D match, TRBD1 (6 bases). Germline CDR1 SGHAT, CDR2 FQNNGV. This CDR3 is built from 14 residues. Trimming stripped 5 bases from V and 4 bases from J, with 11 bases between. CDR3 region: CASSLDRFTGELFF. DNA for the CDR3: TGTGCCAGCAGCCTTGACAGGTTCACCGGGGAGCTGTTTTTT.

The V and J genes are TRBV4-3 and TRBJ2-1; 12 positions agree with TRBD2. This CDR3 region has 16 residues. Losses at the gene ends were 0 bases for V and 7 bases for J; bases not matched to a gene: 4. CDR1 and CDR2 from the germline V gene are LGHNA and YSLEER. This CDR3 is CASSQELAGGRNEQFF. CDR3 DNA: TGCGCCAGCAGCCAAGAGCTAGCGGGGGGGAGAAATGAGCAGTTCTTC.

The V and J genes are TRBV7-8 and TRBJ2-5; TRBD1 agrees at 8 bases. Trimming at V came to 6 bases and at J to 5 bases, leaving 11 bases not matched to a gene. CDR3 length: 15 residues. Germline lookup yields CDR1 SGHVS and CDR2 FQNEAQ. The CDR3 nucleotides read TGTGCCAGCAGTCAACAGGGGGATGATTCGGAGACCCAGTACTTC. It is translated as CASSQQGDDSETQYF.

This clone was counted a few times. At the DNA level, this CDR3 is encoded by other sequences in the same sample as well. The CDR3 loop is CASTTGGPYGYTF. The CDR3 DNA follows: TGCGCCAGCACTACAGGGGGCCCCTATGGCTACACCTTC. The gene calls are TRBV5-1 and TRBJ1-2, with 9 bases lining up with TRBD1. This CDR3 has 13 residues. Trimming took 6 bases from V and 4 from J; bases not matched to a gene: 4. The V gene's germline CDR1 is SGHRS and CDR2 YFSETQ.

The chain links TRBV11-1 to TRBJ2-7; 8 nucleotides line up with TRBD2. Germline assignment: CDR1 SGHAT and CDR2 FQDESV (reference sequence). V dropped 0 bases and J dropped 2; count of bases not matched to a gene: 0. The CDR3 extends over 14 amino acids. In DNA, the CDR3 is TGTGCCAGCAGCTTAGCTAGCGGGACCTACGAGCAGTACTTC. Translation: CASSLASGTYEQYF.

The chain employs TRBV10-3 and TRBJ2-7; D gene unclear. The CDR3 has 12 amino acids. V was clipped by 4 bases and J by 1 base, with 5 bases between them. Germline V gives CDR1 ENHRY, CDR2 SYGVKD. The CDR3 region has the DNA TGTGCCATCAGTGCCAGTTCCTACGAGCAGTACTTC. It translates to CAISASSYEQYF.

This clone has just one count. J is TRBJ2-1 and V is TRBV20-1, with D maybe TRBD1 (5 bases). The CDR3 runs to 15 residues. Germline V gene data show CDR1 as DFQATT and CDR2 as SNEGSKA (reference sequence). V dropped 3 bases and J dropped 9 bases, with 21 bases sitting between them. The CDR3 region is CSASRPNTRRGEQFF. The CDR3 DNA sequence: TGCAGTGCTAGTCGCCCGAACACTCGAAGGGGTGAGCAGTTCTTC.

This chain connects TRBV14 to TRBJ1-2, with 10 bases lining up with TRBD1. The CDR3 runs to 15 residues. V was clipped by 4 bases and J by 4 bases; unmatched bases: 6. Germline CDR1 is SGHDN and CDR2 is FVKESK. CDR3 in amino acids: CASSLRQGALYGYTF. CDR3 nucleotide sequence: TGTGCCAGCAGCCTCAGACAGGGGGCTCTCTATGGCTACACCTTC.

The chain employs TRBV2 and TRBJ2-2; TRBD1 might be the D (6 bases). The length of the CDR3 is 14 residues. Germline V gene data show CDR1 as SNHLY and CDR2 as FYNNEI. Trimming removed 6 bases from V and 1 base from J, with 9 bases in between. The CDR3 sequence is CASRGGRNTGELFF. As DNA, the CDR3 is TGTGCCAGCAGAGGGGGTAGGAACACCGGGGAGCTGTTTTTT.

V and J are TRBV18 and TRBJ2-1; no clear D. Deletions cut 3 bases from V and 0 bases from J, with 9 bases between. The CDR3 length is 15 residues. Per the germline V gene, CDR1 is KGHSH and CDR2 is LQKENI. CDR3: CASSPPRSSYNEQFF. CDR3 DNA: TGTGCCAGCTCACCCCCGCGGAGCTCCTACAATGAGCAGTTCTTC.

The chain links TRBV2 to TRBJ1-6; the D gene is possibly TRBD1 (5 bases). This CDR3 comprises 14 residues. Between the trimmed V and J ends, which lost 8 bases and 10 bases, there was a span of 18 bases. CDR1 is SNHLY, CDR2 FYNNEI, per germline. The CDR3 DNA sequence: TGTGCCAGCGACCCCTCAGGGATTGGATCACCCCTCCACTTT. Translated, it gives CASDPSGIGSPLHF.

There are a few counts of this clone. The chain's CDR3 is CASSLSGGVLGELFF. The DNA for the CDR3 is TGTGCCAGCAGCCTCTCCGGGGGGGTGCTCGGGGAGCTGTTTTTT. The J gene is TRBJ2-2, the V gene TRBV7-9; 8 positions match TRBD2. With V trimmed by 5 bases and J by 7 bases, 9 bases remained unmatched. Germline V CDR1 and CDR2: SEHNR, FQNEAQ (reference sequence). CDR3 length equals 15 residues.

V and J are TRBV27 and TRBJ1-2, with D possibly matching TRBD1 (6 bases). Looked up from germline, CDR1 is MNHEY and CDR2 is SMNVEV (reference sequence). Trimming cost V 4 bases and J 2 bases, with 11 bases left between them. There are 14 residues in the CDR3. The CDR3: CASSWGHSNYGYTF. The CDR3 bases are TGTGCCAGCAGTTGGGGACACTCAAACTATGGCTACACCTTC.

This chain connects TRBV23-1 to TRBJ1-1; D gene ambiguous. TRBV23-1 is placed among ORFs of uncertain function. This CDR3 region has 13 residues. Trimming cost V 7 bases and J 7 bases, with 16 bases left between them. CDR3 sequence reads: CASTSGPAVEAFF. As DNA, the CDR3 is TGCGCCAGCACCAGCGGCCCGGCAGTTGAAGCTTTCTTT.

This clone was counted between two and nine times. The chain's CDR3 is CASSEVAGRTDTQYF. For the CDR3, the DNA is TGCGCCAGCAGTGAGGTAGCGGGTCGCACAGATACGCAGTATTTT. The genes are TRBV10-1 and TRBJ2-3; 7 bases agree with TRBD2. The CDR3 runs to 15 residues. CDR1 is WNHNN and CDR2 is SYGVQD in the germline V gene (reference sequence). The V segment lost 2 bases and the J segment 1 base; nucleotides outside the gene matches: 3.

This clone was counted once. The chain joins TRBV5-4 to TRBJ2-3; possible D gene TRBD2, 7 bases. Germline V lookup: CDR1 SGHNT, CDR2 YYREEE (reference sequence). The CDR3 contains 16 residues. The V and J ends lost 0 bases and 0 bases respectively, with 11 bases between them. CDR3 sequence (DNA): TGTGCCAGCAGCTTGGACGGGGGGCCTAGCACAGATACGCAGTATTTT. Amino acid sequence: CASSLDGGPSTDTQYF.

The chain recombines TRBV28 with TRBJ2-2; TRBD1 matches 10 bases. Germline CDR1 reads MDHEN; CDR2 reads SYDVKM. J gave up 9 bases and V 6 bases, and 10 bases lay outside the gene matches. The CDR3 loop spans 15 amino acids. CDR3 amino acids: CASRSWTGGMRELFF. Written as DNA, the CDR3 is TGTGCCAGCAGATCCTGGACAGGGGGTATGAGGGAGCTGTTTTTT.

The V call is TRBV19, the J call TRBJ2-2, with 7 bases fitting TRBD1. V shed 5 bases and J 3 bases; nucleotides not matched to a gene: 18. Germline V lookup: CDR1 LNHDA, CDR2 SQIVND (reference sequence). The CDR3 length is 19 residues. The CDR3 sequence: CASSPHPTDTGAYTGELFF. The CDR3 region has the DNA TGTGCCAGTAGTCCCCACCCCACCGATACAGGGGCCTACACCGGGGAGCTGTTTTTT.

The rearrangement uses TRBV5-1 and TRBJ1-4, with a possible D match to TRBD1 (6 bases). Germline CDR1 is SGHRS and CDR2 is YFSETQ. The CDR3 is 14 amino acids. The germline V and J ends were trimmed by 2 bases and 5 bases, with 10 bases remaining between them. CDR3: CASSFRQGNEKLFF. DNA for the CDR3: TGCGCCAGCAGCTTCAGGCAGGGGAATGAAAAACTGTTTTTT. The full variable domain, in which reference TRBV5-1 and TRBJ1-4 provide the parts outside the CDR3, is KAGVTQTPRYLIKTRGQQVTLSCSPISGHRSVSWYQQTPGQGLQFLFEYFSETQRNKGNFPGRFSGRQFSNSRSEMNVSTLELGDSALYLCASSFRQGNEKLFFGSGTQLSVL.

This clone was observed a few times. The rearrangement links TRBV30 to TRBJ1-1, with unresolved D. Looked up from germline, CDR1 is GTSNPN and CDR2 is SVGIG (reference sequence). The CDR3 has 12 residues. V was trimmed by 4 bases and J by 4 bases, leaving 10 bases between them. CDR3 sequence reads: CAWIAGSTEAFF. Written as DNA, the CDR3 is TGTGCCTGGATTGCCGGGAGCACTGAAGCTTTCTTT.

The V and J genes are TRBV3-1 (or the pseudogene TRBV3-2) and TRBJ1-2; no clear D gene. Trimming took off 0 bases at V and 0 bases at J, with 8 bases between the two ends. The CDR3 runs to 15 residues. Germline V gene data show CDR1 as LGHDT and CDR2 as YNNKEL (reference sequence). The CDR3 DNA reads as TGTGCCAGCAGCCAAGAGGCGGGTTCTAACTATGGCTACACCTTC. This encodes CASSQEAGSNYGYTF.

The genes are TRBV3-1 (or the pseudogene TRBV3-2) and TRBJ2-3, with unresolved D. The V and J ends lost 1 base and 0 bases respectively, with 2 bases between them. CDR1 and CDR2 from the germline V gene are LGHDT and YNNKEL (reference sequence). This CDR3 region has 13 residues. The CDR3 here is CASSQASTDTQYF. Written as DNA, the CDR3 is TGTGCCAGCAGCCAAGCTAGCACAGATACGCAGTATTTT.

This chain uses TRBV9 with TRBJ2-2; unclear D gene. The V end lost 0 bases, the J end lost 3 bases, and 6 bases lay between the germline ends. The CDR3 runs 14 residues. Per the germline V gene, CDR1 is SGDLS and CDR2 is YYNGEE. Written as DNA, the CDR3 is TGTGCCAGCAGCGTAGATTTAGACACCGGGGAGCTGTTTTTT. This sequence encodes CASSVDLDTGELFF.

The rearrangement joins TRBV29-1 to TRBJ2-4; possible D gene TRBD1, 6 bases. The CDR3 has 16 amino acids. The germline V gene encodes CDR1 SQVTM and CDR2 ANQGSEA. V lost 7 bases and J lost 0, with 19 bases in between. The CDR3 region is CSATENRDLAKNIQYF. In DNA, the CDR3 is TGCAGCGCCACGGAGAACAGGGACCTAGCCAAAAACATTCAGTACTTC.